A selection of T cell receptor beta chains follows, all from one sample in a study of regulatory T cells in long-lasting Graves disease. From the multiplex PCR reads, TCRdb called clonotypes with MiXCR, one entry per CDR3 protein. The sample holds about 470,000 distinct CDR3 sequences, under 25% seen once. The material sequenced was peripheral blood mononuclear cells (PBMCs), taken when the disease was refractory, from a patient treated with antithyroid drugs. These receptors were obtained from a female donor with Graves disease. CDR3s include the opening cysteine and the closing phenylalanine or tryptophan. Each record gives: V gene, D gene, clone size, J gene, CDR3 DNA, CDR3 protein. A D gene is named only where the DNA matches it firmly. Only part of the rows carry a size: once, few, many, or a class if the clone is expanded.

TRBV10-3	NA	NA	TRBJ1-3	TGTGCCATCAGTGATTCGGGGAGGCTTGGAAACACCATATATTTT	CAISDSGRLGNTIYF
TRBV5-6	TRBD1	few	TRBJ1-2	TGTGCCAGCAGCCGTGACAGGGGCGTCTATGGCTACACCTTC	CASSRDRGVYGYTF
TRBV4-1	TRBD1	many	TRBJ1-5	TGCGCCAGCAGCCTCCTTCCCGGGACAGGGGATAATCAGCCCCAGCATTTT	CASSLLPGTGDNQPQHF
TRBV7-9	NA	few	TRBJ2-7	TGTGCCAGCAGCTTAAACAAGCGGGAGCAGTACTTC	CASSLNKREQYF
TRBV9	TRBD2	NA	TRBJ2-7	TGTGCCAGCAGCCCCGCTAGCGGGAGCTTCTACGAGCAGTACTTC	CASSPASGSFYEQYF
TRBV6-2/TRBV6-3	NA	NA	TRBJ2-7	TGTGCCAGCAGTTACGGTGGCGGGCTTACCATTTGGGAGCAGTACTTC	CASSYGGGLTIWEQYF
TRBV19	NA	NA	TRBJ2-2	TGTGCCAGTAGGGCACTAGTAAACACCGGGGAGCTGTTTTTT	CASRALVNTGELFF
TRBV5-6	NA	NA	TRBJ2-5	TGTGCCAGCAGCCATACGAACCAAGAGACCCAGTACTTC	CASSHTNQETQYF
TRBV28	NA	many	TRBJ2-7	TGTGCCAACCCGATAGACAGGAGCCCCTACGAGCAGTACTTC	CANPIDRSPYEQYF
TRBV2	NA	NA	TRBJ2-7	TGTGCCAGCAGTGGGTCAGGCGAGCAGTACTTC	CASSGSGEQYF
TRBV9	TRBD1	few	TRBJ2-7	TGTGCCAGCAGCGCGTCACAGGGGGCCAACGAGCAGTACTTC	CASSASQGANEQYF
TRBV6-1	NA	NA	TRBJ2-7	TGTGCCAGCAGGAGTGACAGAAACTACGAGCAGTACTTC	CASRSDRNYEQYF
TRBV2	TRBD1	many	TRBJ2-7	TGTGCCAGCAGCGGGACAGAAGGTCTCAGCTCCTACGAGCAGTACTTC	CASSGTEGLSSYEQYF
TRBV6-1	NA	many	TRBJ2-7	TGTGCCAGCACTTTCGGCAGGGTTTACGAGCAGTACTTC	CASTFGRVYEQYF
TRBV6-2/TRBV6-3	NA	few	TRBJ1-5	TGTGCCAGCAGCCCGGGACAACGCAATCAGCCCCAGCATTTT	CASSPGQRNQPQHF
TRBV29-1	TRBD1	many	TRBJ2-5	TGCAGCGTGCAAGGGACAGGGGGCTTGGAGACCCAGTACTTC	CSVQGTGGLETQYF
TRBV5-1	TRBD1	NA	TRBJ2-2	TGCGCCAGCAGTTCCCCGGGACAGGGCTACACCGGGGAGCTGTTTTTT	CASSSPGQGYTGELFF
TRBV5-6	NA	NA	TRBJ1-1	TGTGCCAGCAGCTCAGGTGCCAGAATCAACACTGAAGCTTTCTTT	CASSSGARINTEAFF
TRBV7-2	NA	NA	TRBJ2-2	TGTGCCAGCTTTCGGAGACCAGGAGAGGCGGGGGAGCTGTTTTTT	CASFRRPGEAGELFF
TRBV5-1	NA	few	TRBJ1-5	TGCGCCAGCAGCACCTCACCGGGCCAGCCCCAGCATTTT	CASSTSPGQPQHF
TRBV12-5	TRBD2	many	TRBJ2-5	TGTGCTAGTCCTACGGGACTAGCGGGATCGGGTCAAGAGACCCAGTACTTC	CASPTGLAGSGQETQYF
TRBV6-1	NA	many	TRBJ2-2	TGTGCCAGCAGTCCAAGGGACGCTACGTCCGGGGAGCTGTTTTTT	CASSPRDATSGELFF
TRBV6-1	TRBD1	NA	TRBJ1-2	TGTGCCAGCAGACAGACAGGGCAGGCTAACTATGGCTACACCTTC	CASRQTGQANYGYTF
TRBV7-9	NA	NA	TRBJ2-2	TGTGCCAGCAGCTTATGGTCCCTACCTGAAACCGGGGAGCTGTTTTTT	CASSLWSLPETGELFF
TRBV5-1	NA	few	TRBJ2-7	TGCGCCAGCAGCTTGGGGCTACGGGCAGGGGTTGAGGAGCAGTACTTC	CASSLGLRAGVEEQYF
TRBV18	TRBD2	NA	TRBJ2-5	TGTGCCAGCTCACCGGGACTAGCGTCTACTCAAGAGACCCAGTACTTC	CASSPGLASTQETQYF
TRBV7-8	TRBD1	few	TRBJ1-1	TGTGCCAGCAGCCCCCGGACAGGGCGACACACTGAAGCTTTCTTT	CASSPRTGRHTEAFF
TRBV28	NA	many	TRBJ2-7	TGTGCCAGCAGTTCCCTAAGGGGCCGCACCCTCTCCTACGAGCAGTACTTC	CASSSLRGRTLSYEQYF
TRBV6-1	NA	few	TRBJ2-5	TGTGCCAGCAGTACCCCACGGACTCAAGAGACCCAGTACTTC	CASSTPRTQETQYF
TRBV12-3/TRBV12-4	NA	few	TRBJ2-7	TGTGCCAGCAGTTTAGGGACGGTGTTGTACTTC	CASSLGTVLYF
TRBV6-5	NA	many	TRBJ1-1	TGTGCCAGCAGTTACCGCAGGGGTAACACTGAAGCTTTCTTT	CASSYRRGNTEAFF
TRBV28	NA	many	TRBJ1-1	TGTGCCAGCAGTTTATCGTGGCAGGGCGCTGAAGCTTTCTTT	CASSLSWQGAEAFF
TRBV7-3	TRBD2	few	TRBJ2-1	TGTGCCAGCAGCCTCTTCCGGGAGGATGAGCAGTTCTTC	CASSLFREDEQFF
TRBV12-3/TRBV12-4	NA	NA	TRBJ2-4	TGTGCCAGCAGTTTGCCCGGGGGTCTAGCCAAAAACATTCAGTACTTC	CASSLPGGLAKNIQYF
TRBV30	NA	NA	TRBJ2-7	TGTGCCTGGAGGGTTCGTGGAATGACCTACGAGCAGTACTTC	CAWRVRGMTYEQYF
TRBV20-1	NA	NA	TRBJ2-7	TGCAGTGCTAGAGATCGCGTCCTAGGCTACGAGCAGTACTTC	CSARDRVLGYEQYF
TRBV13	TRBD2	few	TRBJ2-5	TGTGCCAGCAGCTTGTCGGGACTAGCCTCTATGGAGACCCAGTACTTC	CASSLSGLASMETQYF
TRBV7-9	NA	many	TRBJ1-2	TGTGCCAGCAGCTTAGAGTCGCGGGGCTACACCTTC	CASSLESRGYTF
TRBV11-2	NA	many	TRBJ2-5	TGTGCCAGCAGCTTAGAAGGAGGGTTGGGGAGCGAGACCCAGTACTTC	CASSLEGGLGSETQYF
TRBV28	NA	many	TRBJ2-7	TGTGCCAGCAGTTTAACCACAGATTCCTACGAGCAGTACTTC	CASSLTTDSYEQYF
TRBV27	NA	NA	TRBJ2-7	TGTGCCAGCAGACCGGGGGCTTCAACCTACGAGCAGTACTTC	CASRPGASTYEQYF
TRBV20-1	NA	NA	TRBJ2-3	TGCAGTGCAAAGAGGGGGGCGGGATTGGTGGATACGCAGTATTTT	CSAKRGAGLVDTQYF
TRBV2	NA	many	TRBJ2-5	TGTGCCAGCAGTTGGTGGGGAGGACAAGAGACCCAGTACTTC	CASSWWGGQETQYF
TRBV12-3/TRBV12-4	NA	many	TRBJ2-7	TGTGCCAGCAGTTTAGGGTTCTGGGGGTTATCCTACGAGCAGTACTTC	CASSLGFWGLSYEQYF
TRBV20-1	NA	few	TRBJ2-7	TGCAGTGCTAGAGACCCTCCCAGCTCCTACGAGCAGTACTTC	CSARDPPSSYEQYF
TRBV7-2	NA	many	TRBJ1-5	TGTGCCAGCAGTTTCAGGGCCATCGGTAGCAATCAGCCCCAGCATTTT	CASSFRAIGSNQPQHF
TRBV7-6	TRBD1	NA	TRBJ2-7	TGTGCCAGCAGCTCGTCCGGGACAGGGGGCAAGGAGCAGTACTTC	CASSSSGTGGKEQYF